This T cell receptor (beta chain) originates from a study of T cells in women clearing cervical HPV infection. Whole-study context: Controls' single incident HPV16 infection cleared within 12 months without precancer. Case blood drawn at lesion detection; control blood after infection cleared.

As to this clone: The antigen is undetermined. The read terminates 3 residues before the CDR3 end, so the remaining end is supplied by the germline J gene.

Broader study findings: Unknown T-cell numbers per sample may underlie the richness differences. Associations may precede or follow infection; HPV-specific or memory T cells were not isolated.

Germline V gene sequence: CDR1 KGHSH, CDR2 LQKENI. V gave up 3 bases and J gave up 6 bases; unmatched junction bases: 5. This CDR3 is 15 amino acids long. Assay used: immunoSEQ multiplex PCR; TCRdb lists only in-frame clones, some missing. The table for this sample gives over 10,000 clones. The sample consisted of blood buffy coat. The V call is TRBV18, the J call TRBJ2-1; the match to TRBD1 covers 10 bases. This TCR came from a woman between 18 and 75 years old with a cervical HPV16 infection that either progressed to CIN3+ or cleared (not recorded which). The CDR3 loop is CASSPGQGRGNEQFF. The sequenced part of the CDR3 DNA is TGTGCCAGCTCACCGGGACAGGGGCGCGGCAATGAG.